This paragraph reports one T cell receptor (beta chain). This CDR3 region has 12 residues. The V gene's germline CDR1 is MNHEY and CDR2 SVGEGT. The junction had 6 bases not matched to a gene; V was cut back by 4 bases and J by 10 bases. The data were obtained in a study of blood T cell repertoires in COVID-19. The protocol was immunoSEQ multiplex PCR, while the TCRdb copy is restricted to in-frame clones and leaves out a portion. The repertoire holds around 100,000 clones, with approximately 81% as singletons. This receptor was identified in a human donor in a cohort sampled during active COVID-19. The sample taken for sequencing was peripheral blood. The chain has TRBV6-2 or TRBV6-3 and TRBJ1-1; 7 bases map to TRBD1. This CDR3 reads CASSSSTGSAFF. The CDR3, as DNA: TGTGCCAGCAGTTCCTCGACAGGGTCAGCTTTCTTT.